This section outlines one TCR beta chain sequence together with its context. What antigen it recognizes has not been identified. No quality values exist for individual bases; no much larger clone is one base distant. The junction shows trimming of 2 bases on V and 5 bases on J, and the gene matches do not reach 9 bases of it. The germline V gene supplies CDR1 KGHSY and CDR2 FQNENV. The CDR3 spans 18 residues, from the cysteine through the phenylalanine. The only DNA kept is the CDR3, 54 bases in frame from the first base. The data stem from a study of blood T cell repertoires in COVID-19 (dated by TCRdb to the early 2020s). For context, the study as a whole: The collaborator samples originated in the United States, Italy and Spain and spanned the acute and convalescent phases of COVID-19. The material from the prospective study consisted of cDNA or gDNA derived from T cells, B-cell-depleted T cells, or PBMCs. The dataset comprised deeply sampled blood TCRbeta repertoires from subjects exposed to, actively infected with, or recovered from COVID-19. A freely available public database, intended as a resource for researchers studying the immune response to SARS-CoV-2, is where the repertoires were released. The samples were drawn from two sources: the first 160 participants of the ongoing ImmuneRACE study, and about 1,300 subjects contributed by 6 global collaborators. The sample metadata nearly always contained a de-identified subject ID, COVID-19 status, age in years and sex. Where available, HLA class I and class II types were taken from metadata supplied by the sample provider and were not determined by assay-based typing.

The full study reports these points: The quantity of clinical and demographic metadata differed by source and by participant and was supplied without curation.

TCRbeta CDR3 regions were amplified from genomic DNA using the immunoSEQ Assay, a bias-controlled multiplex PCR. The published analysis was carried out like this. The number of nucleated cells in each sample was estimated from the amplification of reference gene primers within the assay. To quantify the absolute abundance of each unique TCRbeta CDR3 rearrangement, sequence reads were collapsed and filtered. Productive Simpson clonality was computed per sample as the square root of Simpson's diversity index over productive rearrangements. TCRdb carries this immuneACCESS record with in-frame sequences only. Its versions omit some clonotypes, under half of them owing to an unresolved V gene in the studies checked, with the rest unexplained. That table supplies the V and J calls and clone size; D and trimming were determined from the DNA. The sample table holds under 45,000 clones, of which 77% were seen once. Of the sample, under 30% is held by the ten largest clones.

Each collaborating institution followed its own protocols to collect whole blood in K2EDTA tubes. For TCRbeta analysis, collaborator samples were shipped as frozen whole blood, as isolated PBMCs, or as DNA extracted from either sample type. The sample was peripheral blood. The sequence was obtained from a woman aged 70-85 years with acute or convalescent COVID-19. The sequence is built from TRBV16 and TRBJ2-5, with 15 central nucleotides matching TRBD2. The DNA sequence follows: TGTGCCAGCAGCCAACACCGGACTAGCGGGAGGGCCGGGGAGACCCAGTACTTC. Its protein reads: CASSQHRTSGRAGETQYF.